The source of this T cell receptor beta chain is a study of T cell changes during pregnancy in multiple sclerosis. Germline assignment: CDR1 MNHEY and CDR2 SMNVEV (reference sequence). The CDR3 has 13 amino acids. V lost 5 bases and J lost 2, with 9 bases in between. Using immunoSEQ multiplex PCR, the repertoire was profiled, and TCRdb retains in-frame clones only, with some absent. The sample carries roughly 30,000 clones, roughly 91% recorded once. Sequencing was performed on CD4+ T cells from peripheral blood mononuclear cells, taken in the second trimester of pregnancy. The chain joins TRBV27 to TRBJ2-5; D is unresolved. This clonotype originated in a female donor with multiple sclerosis, enrolled in a pregnancy study. CDR3 in amino acids: CASSRRLQETQYF. In nucleotides, the CDR3 is TGTGCCAGCAGTCGTCGACTGCAAGAGACCCAGTACTTC.